This T cell receptor beta chain was captured by sequencing in a study of blood T cell repertoires in COVID-19. Whole-study context: The analysed material was cDNA or gDNA that came from T cells, B-cell-depleted T cells, or PBMCs.

In the original processing: For nucleated cells, counts were estimated from reference gene primer amplification. The repertoire was sequenced with immunoSEQ multiplex PCR; TCRdb's copy has only in-frame clones and lacks some. V, J and clone size reflect that table, while D and trimming were determined from the DNA. This sample has more than 95,000 clones, with just under 85% found just once. In germline, CDR1 is MNHNS, CDR2 SASEGT. The CDR3 extends over 13 amino acids. The V end was cut by 3 bases, the J end by 9 bases, with 12 bases between. This receptor was taken from a man in his 70s with active or convalescent COVID-19. The sequencing input was peripheral blood. The chain recombines TRBV6-1 with TRBJ2-1; TRBD1 might be the D (6 bases). The CDR3 sequence is CASSDNRVGEQFF. The CDR3, as DNA: TGTGCCAGCAGTGACAACAGGGTCGGTGAGCAGTTCTTC.